This record looks at one TCR beta chain sequence and its context. Its antigen is unknown. Sequencing used immunoSEQ multiplex PCR; TCRdb keeps in-frame clones, though not all of them. Here the sample spans under 50,000 clones, 66% being singletons. The data are from a study of PD-1 blockade in classical Hodgkin lymphoma. Turning to the study itself: Nivolumab dosed at 3 mg/kg went to patients intravenously every 2 weeks.

Study-level results: Reports indicated that newly diagnosed patients had lower baseline TCR diversity than healthy donors did. Those achieving complete response showed baseline diversity like newly diagnosed patients.

Trimming cost V 3 bases and J 3 bases; bases outside gene matches: 13. The CDR3 consists of 17 residues. Germline V gene sequence: CDR1 LNHDA, CDR2 SQIVND (reference sequence). Time point denoted: cycle 4 day 1 (C4D1), after less than 7 weeks of nivolumab. Relapse was seen in all patients after autologous stem cell transplantation, and brentuximab vedotin exposure was variable. The best responses consisted of complete response, partial response or progressive disease. Sequenced here: peripheral blood mononuclear cells (PBMCs), sampled before the fourth cycle of nivolumab. The chain employs TRBV19 and TRBJ1-2, with 7 bases matching TRBD1. This clonotype originated in a human donor with classical Hodgkin lymphoma. CDR3 in DNA: TGTGCCAGTAGTATCTCTTCTTCCTCGGGACAGTACTATGGCTACACCTTC. It specifies CASSISSSSGQYYGYTF.